This record looks at one T cell receptor (beta chain) sequence and its context. The repertoire was sequenced with immunoSEQ multiplex PCR; TCRdb's copy has only in-frame clones and lacks some. Among around 170,000 clones listed, around 83% were seen once. CDR1 and CDR2 (germline): WNHNN, SYGVQD (reference sequence). The CDR3 is made up of 15 amino acids. V gave up 3 bases and J gave up 0 bases, with 6 bases separating them. This sample stems from a study of blood T cell repertoires in COVID-19. Sequencing was carried out using peripheral blood. This TCR was sampled from a middle-aged woman with acute or convalescent COVID-19. The chain combines TRBV10-1 with TRBJ2-6; D uncertain. The CDR3 region is CASSDPSSGANVLTF. For the CDR3, the DNA is TGCGCCAGCAGTGACCCCAGCTCTGGGGCCAACGTCCTGACTTTC.